This record covers a single T cell receptor beta chain. CDR1 and CDR2 from the germline V gene are SQVTM and ANQGSEA. The CDR3 totals 11 residues. V shed 4 bases and J shed 0 bases, with 3 bases lying between them. These data are taken from a study of T cell changes during pregnancy in multiple sclerosis. Measured with immunoSEQ multiplex PCR; TCRdb has only the in-frame clones, and not every one. The sample lists around 99,000 clones, less than 95% occurring once. The source was peripheral blood, collected in the third trimester of pregnancy. This TCR was sampled from a female donor in good health, enrolled as a control in a pregnancy study. This chain links TRBV29-1 with TRBJ1-1; D gene uncertain. CDR3 DNA sequence: TGCAGCGTTGCGGTGAACACTGAAGCTTTCTTT. Residues: CSVAVNTEAFF.